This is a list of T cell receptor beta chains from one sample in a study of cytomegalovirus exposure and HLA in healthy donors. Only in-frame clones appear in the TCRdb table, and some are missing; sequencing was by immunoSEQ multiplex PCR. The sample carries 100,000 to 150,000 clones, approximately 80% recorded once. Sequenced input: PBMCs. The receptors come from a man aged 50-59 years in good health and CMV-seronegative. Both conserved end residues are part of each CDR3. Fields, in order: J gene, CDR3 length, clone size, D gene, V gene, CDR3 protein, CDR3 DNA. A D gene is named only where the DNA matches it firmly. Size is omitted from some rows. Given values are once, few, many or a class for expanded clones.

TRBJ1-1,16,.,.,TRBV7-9,CASSLDSHGVNTEAFF,TGTGCCAGCAGCTTGGACTCCCACGGGGTGAACACTGAAGCTTTCTTT
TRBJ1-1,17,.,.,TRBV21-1,CASSKAIGKDRNTEAFF,TGTGCCAGCAGCAAGGCCATAGGTAAAGACAGGAACACTGAAGCTTTCTTT
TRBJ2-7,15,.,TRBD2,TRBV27,CASSLWTSGLGEQYF,TGTGCCAGCAGTTTATGGACTAGCGGTCTGGGCGAGCAGTACTTC
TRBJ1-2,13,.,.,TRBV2,CASTFRGDYGYTF,TGTGCCAGCACCTTCCGGGGTGACTATGGCTACACCTTC
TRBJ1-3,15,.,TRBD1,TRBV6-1,CASRLGTGSSNTIYF,TGTGCCAGCAGACTAGGGACAGGGTCGTCAAACACCATATATTTT
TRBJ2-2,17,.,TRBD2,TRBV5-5,CASSSGTSGLLTGELFF,TGTGCCAGCAGCAGCGGGACTAGCGGCTTACTCACCGGGGAGCTGTTTTTT
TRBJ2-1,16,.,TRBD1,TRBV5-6,CASSLVQDRGRNEQFF,TGTGCCAGCAGCTTGGTTCAGGACAGGGGGCGAAATGAGCAGTTCTTC
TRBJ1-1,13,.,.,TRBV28,CASRKGGNTEAFF,TGTGCCAGCAGAAAAGGCGGGAACACTGAAGCTTTCTTT
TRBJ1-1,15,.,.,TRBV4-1,CASSQEQQGNTEAFF,TGCGCCAGCAGCCAAGAGCAACAGGGTAACACTGAAGCTTTCTTT
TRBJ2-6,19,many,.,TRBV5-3,CARSPINGLAPPGANVLTF,TGTGCCAGAAGCCCTATAAATGGACTTGCCCCTCCTGGGGCCAACGTCCTGACTTTC
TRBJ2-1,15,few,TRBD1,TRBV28,CASSRGDRGYNEQFF,TGTGCCAGCAGCCGGGGGGACAGGGGATACAATGAGCAGTTCTTC
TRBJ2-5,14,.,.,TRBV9,CASSPLPGRETQYF,TGTGCCAGCAGCCCTCTCCCGGGGAGAGAGACCCAGTACTTC
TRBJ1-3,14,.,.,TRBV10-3,CAIAASSAGNTIYF,TGTGCCATCGCTGCTAGCTCAGCTGGAAACACCATATATTTT
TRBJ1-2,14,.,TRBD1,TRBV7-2,CASRPSGQEKGYTF,TGTGCCAGCAGGCCATCGGGACAGGAAAAGGGCTACACCTTC
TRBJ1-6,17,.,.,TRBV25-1,CASSEYYPSSYNSPLHF,TGTGCCAGCAGTGAATATTACCCCAGCTCCTATAATTCACCCCTCCACTTT
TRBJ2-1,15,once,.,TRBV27,CASSFQGGARNEQFF,TGTGCCAGCAGTTTCCAAGGGGGGGCCCGAAATGAGCAGTTCTTC
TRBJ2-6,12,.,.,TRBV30,CAWTDRANVLTF,TGTGCCTGGACGGACAGGGCCAACGTCCTGACTTTC
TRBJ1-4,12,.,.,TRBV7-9,CATGVTNEKLFF,TGTGCCACAGGTGTAACTAATGAAAAACTGTTTTTT
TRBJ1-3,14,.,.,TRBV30,CAWSVLKSGNTIYF,TGTGCCTGGAGTGTACTCAAGTCTGGAAACACCATATATTTT
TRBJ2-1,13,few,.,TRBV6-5,CASSYRRGSEQFF,TGTGCCAGCAGTTACAGGAGGGGAAGTGAGCAGTTCTTC
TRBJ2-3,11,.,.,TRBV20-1,CSARAGATQYF,TGCAGTGCTAGAGCGGGAGCTACGCAGTATTTT
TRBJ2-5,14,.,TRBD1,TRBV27,CASSPNRGVETQYF,TGTGCCAGCAGCCCAAACAGGGGTGTGGAGACCCAGTACTTC
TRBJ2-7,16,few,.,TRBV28,CASLTLLAARSYEQYF,TGTGCCAGTCTAACCCTATTAGCGGCCCGCTCCTACGAGCAGTACTTC
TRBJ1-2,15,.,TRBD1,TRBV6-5,CASSHGLGTGRVSTF,TGTGCCAGCAGTCACGGGTTAGGGACAGGGAGAGTGTCGACCTTC
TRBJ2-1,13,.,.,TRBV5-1,CASSLVTVNEQFF,TGCGCCAGCAGCTTGGTTACAGTCAATGAGCAGTTCTTC
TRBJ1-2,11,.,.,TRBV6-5,CASSLGDGYTF,TGTGCCAGCAGTCTTGGAGATGGCTACACCTTC
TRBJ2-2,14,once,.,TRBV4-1,CASSPVGNTGELFF,TGCGCCAGCAGCCCGGTCGGTAACACCGGGGAGCTGTTTTTT
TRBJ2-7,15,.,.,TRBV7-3,CASSPLPGHPYEQYF,TGTGCCAGCAGCCCCTTACCGGGACATCCCTACGAGCAGTACTTC
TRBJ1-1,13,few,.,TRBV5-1,CASSIKQGTEAFF,TGCGCCAGCAGCATTAAACAGGGCACTGAAGCTTTCTTT
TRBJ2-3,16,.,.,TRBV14,CASSQSTGLNTDTQYF,TGTGCCAGCAGCCAGAGTACGGGACTTAACACAGATACGCAGTATTTT
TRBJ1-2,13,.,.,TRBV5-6,CASSFHGNYGYTF,TGTGCCAGCAGCTTCCACGGGAACTATGGCTACACCTTC
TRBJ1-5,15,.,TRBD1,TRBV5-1,CASRLTDRADQPQHF,TGCGCCAGCAGGCTGACCGACAGGGCGGATCAGCCCCAGCATTTT
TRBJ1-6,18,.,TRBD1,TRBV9,CASSGVPLGTDSNSPLHF,TGTGCCAGCAGCGGAGTTCCCCTCGGGACAGACTCTAATTCACCCCTCCACTTT
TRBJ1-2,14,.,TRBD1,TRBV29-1,CSVERGQGANGYTF,TGCAGCGTTGAGCGTGGACAGGGGGCGAACGGCTACACCTTC
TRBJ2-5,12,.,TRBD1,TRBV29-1,CSVDRGPETQYF,TGCAGCGTTGACAGGGGGCCTGAGACCCAGTACTTC
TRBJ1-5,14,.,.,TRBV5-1,CASSLVPGNQPQHF,TGCGCCAGCAGCTTGGTTCCGGGCAATCAGCCCCAGCATTTT
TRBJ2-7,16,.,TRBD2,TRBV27,CASSLLAGQNIHEQYF,TGTGCCAGCAGTTTATTAGCGGGACAAAATATCCACGAGCAGTACTTC
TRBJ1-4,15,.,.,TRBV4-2,CASSQEPATNEKLFF,TGTGCCAGCAGCCAAGAACCCGCGACTAATGAAAAACTGTTTTTT
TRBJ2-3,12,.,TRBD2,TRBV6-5,CASSREGDTQYF,TGTGCCAGCAGTAGGGAGGGTGATACGCAGTATTTT
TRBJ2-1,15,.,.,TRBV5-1,CASSLEGGLYNEQFF,TGCGCCAGCAGCTTGGAAGGAGGATTATACAATGAGCAGTTCTTC
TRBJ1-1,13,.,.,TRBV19,CASSADRHTEAFF,TGTGCCAGTAGTGCGGACAGACACACTGAAGCTTTCTTT
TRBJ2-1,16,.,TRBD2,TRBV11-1,CASSPAPTSGRGEQFF,TGTGCCAGCAGCCCAGCCCCGACTAGCGGGAGAGGCGAGCAGTTCTTC
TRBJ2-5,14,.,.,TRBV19,CASSIGSHQETQYF,TGTGCCAGTAGTATAGGGAGTCACCAAGAGACCCAGTACTTC
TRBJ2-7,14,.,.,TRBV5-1,CASSLTGSSYEQYF,TGCGCCAGCAGCTTAACAGGTAGCTCCTACGAGCAGTACTTC
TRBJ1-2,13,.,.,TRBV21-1,CASTRTVSYGYTF,TGTGCCAGCACCAGGACAGTCAGCTATGGCTACACCTTC